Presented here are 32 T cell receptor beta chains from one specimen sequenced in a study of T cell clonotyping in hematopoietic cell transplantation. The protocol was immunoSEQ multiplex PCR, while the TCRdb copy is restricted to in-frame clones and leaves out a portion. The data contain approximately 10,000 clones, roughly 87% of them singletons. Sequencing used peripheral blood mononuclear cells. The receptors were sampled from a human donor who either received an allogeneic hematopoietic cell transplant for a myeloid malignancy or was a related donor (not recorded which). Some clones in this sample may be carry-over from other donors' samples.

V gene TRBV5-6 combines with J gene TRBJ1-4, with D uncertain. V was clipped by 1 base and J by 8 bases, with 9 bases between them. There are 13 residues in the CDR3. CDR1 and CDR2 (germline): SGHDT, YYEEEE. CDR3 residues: CASSLWTGEKLFF. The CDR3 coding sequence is TGTGCCAGCAGCTTGTGGACGGGCGAAAAACTGTTTTTT.

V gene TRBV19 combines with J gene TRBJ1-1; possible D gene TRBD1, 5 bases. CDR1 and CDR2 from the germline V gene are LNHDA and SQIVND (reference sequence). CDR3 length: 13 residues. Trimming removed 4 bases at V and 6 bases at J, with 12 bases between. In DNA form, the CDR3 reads TGTGCCAGTAGTAGCAGGGCGGTCGCTGAAGCTTTCTTT. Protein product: CASSSRAVAEAFF.

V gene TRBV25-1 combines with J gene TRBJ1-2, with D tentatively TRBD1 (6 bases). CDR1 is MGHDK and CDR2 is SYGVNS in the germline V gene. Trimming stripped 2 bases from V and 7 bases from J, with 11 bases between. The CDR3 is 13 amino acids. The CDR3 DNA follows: TGTGCCAGCAGTGAAAGGGAGGGGGGTGGCTACACCTTC. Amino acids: CASSEREGGGYTF.

The CDR3 spells CAIRTGVPEAFF. CDR3 nucleotide sequence: TGTGCCATTCGAACAGGGGTGCCTGAAGCTTTCTTT. This chain uses TRBV2 with TRBJ1-1, with 7 bases fitting TRBD1. Germline lookup yields CDR1 SNHLY and CDR2 FYNNEI. The CDR3 loop spans 12 amino acids. The V segment lost 10 bases and the J segment 6 bases; nucleotides outside the gene matches: 8.

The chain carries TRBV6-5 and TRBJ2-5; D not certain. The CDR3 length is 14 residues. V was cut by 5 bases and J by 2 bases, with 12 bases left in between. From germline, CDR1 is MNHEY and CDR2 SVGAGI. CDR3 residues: CASSNRALQETQYF. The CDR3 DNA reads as TGTGCCAGCAGTAACCGGGCCCTTCAAGAGACCCAGTACTTC.

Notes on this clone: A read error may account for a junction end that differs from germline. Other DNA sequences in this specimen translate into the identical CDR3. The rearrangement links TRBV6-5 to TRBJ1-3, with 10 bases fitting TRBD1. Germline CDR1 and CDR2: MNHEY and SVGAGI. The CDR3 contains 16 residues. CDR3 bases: TGTGCCAGTAGTTCAAGGACAGGGGGTTCTGGAAACACCATATATTTT. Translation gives CASSSRTGGSGNTIYF.

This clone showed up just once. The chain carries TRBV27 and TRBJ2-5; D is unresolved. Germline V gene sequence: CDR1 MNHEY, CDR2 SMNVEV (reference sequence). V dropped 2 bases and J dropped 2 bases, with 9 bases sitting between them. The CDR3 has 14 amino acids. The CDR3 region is CASSLQPRQETQYF. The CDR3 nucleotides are TGTGCCAGCAGTTTACAACCGAGGCAAGAGACCCAGTACTTC.

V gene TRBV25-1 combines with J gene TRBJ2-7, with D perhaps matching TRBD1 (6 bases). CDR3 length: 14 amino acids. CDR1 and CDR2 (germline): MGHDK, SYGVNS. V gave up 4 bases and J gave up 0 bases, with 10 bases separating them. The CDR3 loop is CASSVTGISYEQYF. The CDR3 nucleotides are TGTGCCAGCAGTGTTACAGGGATCTCCTACGAGCAGTACTTC.

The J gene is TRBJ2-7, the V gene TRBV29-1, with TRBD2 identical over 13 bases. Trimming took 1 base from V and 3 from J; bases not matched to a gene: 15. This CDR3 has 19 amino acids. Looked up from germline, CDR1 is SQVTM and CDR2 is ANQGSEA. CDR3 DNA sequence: TGCAGCGTTGAAGTCCCCACCCAGACTAGCGGGGGGCCTCACTACGAGCAGTACTTC. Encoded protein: CSVEVPTQTSGGPHYEQYF.

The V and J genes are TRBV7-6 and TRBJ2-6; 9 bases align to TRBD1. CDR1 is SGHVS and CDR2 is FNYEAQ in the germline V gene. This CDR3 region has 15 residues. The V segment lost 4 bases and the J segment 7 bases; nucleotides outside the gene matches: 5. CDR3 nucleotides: TGTGCCAGCAGCTCAAGGACAGGGGCCGCCAACGTCCTGACTTTC. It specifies CASSSRTGAANVLTF.

The CDR3 DNA reads as TGTGCCAGCAGCTTCGGGGGGGGCACAGATACGCAGTATTTT. This sequence encodes CASSFGGGTDTQYF. This rearrangement joins TRBV7-2 to TRBJ2-3, with TRBD2 identical over 8 bases. Germline V lookup: CDR1 SGHTA, CDR2 FQGNSA. CDR3 length: 14 amino acids. J lost 1 base, V lost 3 bases, and 0 bases had no gene match.

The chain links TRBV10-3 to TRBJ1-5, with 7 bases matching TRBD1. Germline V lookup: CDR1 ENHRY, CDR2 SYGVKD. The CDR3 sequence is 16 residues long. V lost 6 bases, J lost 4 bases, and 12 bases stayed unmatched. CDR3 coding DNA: TGTGCCATCAGACCTGGACAGGAGGAGGGAAATCAGCCCCAGCATTTT. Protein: CAIRPGQEEGNQPQHF.

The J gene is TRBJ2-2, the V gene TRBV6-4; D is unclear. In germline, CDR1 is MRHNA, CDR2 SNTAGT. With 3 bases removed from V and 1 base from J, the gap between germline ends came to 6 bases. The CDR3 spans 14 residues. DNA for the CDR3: TGTGCCAGCAGTGAAGTGCGGAACACCGGGGAGCTGTTTTTT. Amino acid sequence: CASSEVRNTGELFF.

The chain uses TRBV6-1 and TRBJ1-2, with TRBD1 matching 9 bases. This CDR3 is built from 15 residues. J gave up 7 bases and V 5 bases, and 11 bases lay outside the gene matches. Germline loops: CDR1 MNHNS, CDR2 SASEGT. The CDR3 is CASSRTGQGFGGYTF. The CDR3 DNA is TGTGCCAGCAGTCGTACGGGACAGGGCTTCGGTGGCTACACCTTC.

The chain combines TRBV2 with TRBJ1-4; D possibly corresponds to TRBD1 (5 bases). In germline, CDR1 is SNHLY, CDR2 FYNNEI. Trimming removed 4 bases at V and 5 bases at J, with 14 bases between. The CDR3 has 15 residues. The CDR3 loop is CASSAERGSNEKLFF. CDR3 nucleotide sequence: TGTGCCAGCAGTGCGGAGAGGGGATCAAATGAAAAACTGTTTTTT.

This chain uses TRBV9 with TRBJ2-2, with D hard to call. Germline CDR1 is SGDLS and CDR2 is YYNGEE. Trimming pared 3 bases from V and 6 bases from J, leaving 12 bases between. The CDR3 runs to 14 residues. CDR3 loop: CASSGKLGSGELFF. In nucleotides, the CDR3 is TGTGCCAGCAGCGGAAAGCTGGGTTCCGGGGAGCTGTTTTTT.

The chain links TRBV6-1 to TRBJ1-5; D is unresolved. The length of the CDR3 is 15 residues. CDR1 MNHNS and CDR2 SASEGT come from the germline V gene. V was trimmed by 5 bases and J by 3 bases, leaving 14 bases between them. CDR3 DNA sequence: TGTGCCAGCAGTCCCCGGGAGGGCAACAATCAGCCCCAGCATTTT. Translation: CASSPREGNNQPQHF.

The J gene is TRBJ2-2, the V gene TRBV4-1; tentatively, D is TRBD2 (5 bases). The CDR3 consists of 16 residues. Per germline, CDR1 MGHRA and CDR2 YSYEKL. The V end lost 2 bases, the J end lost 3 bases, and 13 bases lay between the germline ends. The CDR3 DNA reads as TGCGCCAGCAGCCAAAGGGTCGCAGCGGACACCGGGGAGCTGTTTTTT. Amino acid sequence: CASSQRVAADTGELFF.

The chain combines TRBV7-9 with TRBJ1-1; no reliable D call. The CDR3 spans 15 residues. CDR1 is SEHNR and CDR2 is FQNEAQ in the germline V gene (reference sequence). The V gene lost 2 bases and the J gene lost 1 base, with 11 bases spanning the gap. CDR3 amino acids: CASSLFSAENTEAFF. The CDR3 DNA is TGTGCCAGCAGCTTATTTTCAGCAGAGAACACTGAAGCTTTCTTT.

DNA of the CDR3: TGTGCCAGCAGTCCCCCGACAAGGTTGGGCCGAGTAAATGGCTACACCTTC. Residues: CASSPPTRLGRVNGYTF. The V call is TRBV27, the J call TRBJ1-2; D uncertain. Germline CDR1 and CDR2: MNHEY and SMNVEV (reference sequence). The CDR3 extends over 17 amino acids. The V and J ends lost 5 bases and 6 bases respectively, with 25 bases between them.

As DNA, the CDR3 is TGCAGCGTTGCGATTAGCGTTAATCCAGATACGCAGTATTTT. It specifies CSVAISVNPDTQYF. The V and J genes are TRBV29-1 and TRBJ2-3, with D possibly TRBD2 on 5 matching bases. The CDR3 covers 14 residues. Per germline, CDR1 SQVTM and CDR2 ANQGSEA. Trimming left V 4 bases short and J 4 bases short, with 15 bases between.

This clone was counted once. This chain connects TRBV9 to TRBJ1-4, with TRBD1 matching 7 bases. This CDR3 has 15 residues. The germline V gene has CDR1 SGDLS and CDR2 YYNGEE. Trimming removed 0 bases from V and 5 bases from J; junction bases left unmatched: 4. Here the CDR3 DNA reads TGTGCCAGCAGCGTAGCCTGGGACAGAAATGAAAAACTGTTTTTT. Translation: CASSVAWDRNEKLFF.

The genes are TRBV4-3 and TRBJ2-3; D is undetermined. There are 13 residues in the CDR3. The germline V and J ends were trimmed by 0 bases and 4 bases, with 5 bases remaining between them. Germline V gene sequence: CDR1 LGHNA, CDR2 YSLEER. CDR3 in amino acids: CASSQEIADTQYF. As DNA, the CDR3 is TGCGCCAGCAGCCAAGAGATCGCAGATACGCAGTATTTT.

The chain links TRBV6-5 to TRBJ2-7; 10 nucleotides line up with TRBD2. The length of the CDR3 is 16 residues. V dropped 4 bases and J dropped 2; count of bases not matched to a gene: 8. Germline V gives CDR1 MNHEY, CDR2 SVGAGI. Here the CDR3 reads CASSSDLAGVAYEQYF. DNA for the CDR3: TGTGCCAGCAGTTCCGACCTAGCGGGGGTAGCCTACGAGCAGTACTTC.

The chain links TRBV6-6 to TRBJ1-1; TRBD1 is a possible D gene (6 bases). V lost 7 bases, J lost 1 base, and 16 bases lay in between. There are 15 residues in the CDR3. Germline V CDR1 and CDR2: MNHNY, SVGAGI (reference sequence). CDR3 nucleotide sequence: TGTGCCAGCAATTTACACGGGGGCGAGAACACTGAAGCTTTCTTT. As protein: CASNLHGGENTEAFF.

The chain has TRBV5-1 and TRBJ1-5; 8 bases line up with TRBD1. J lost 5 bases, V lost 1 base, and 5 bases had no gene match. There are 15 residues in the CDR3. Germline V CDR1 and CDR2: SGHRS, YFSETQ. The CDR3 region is CASSLTGGQHQPQHF. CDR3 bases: TGCGCCAGCAGCTTGACAGGGGGGCAACATCAGCCCCAGCATTTT.

In DNA form, the CDR3 reads TGCGCCAGCAGCTTGGAAAAGCGGGGAACATACAATGAGCAGTTCTTC. Translating it yields CASSLEKRGTYNEQFF. The chain links TRBV5-1 to TRBJ2-1, with 7 nucleotides matching TRBD2. This CDR3 has 16 amino acids. Germline V gene sequence: CDR1 SGHRS, CDR2 YFSETQ. The V gene end was trimmed by 0 bases and the J gene end by 4 bases; junction bases not matched to a gene: 7.

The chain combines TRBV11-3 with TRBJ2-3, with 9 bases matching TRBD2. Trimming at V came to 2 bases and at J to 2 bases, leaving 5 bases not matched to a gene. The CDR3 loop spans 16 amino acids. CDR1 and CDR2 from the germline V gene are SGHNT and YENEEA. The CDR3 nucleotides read TGTGCCAGCAGCTTACGGCGGGGGGGCTTCACAGATACGCAGTATTTT. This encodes CASSLRRGGFTDTQYF. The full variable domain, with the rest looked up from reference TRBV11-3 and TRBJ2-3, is EAGVVQSPRYKIIEKKQPVAFWCNPISGHNTLYWYLQNLGQGPELLIRYENEEAVDDSQLPKDRFSAERLKGVDSTLKIQPAELGDSAVYLCASSLRRGGFTDTQYFGPGTRLTVL.

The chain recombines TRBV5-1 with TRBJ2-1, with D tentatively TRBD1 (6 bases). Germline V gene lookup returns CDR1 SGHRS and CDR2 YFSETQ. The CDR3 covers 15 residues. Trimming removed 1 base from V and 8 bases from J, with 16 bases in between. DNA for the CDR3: TGCGCCAGCAGCTTGAAGACAGGAACGATAGATGAGCAGTTCTTC. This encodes CASSLKTGTIDEQFF.

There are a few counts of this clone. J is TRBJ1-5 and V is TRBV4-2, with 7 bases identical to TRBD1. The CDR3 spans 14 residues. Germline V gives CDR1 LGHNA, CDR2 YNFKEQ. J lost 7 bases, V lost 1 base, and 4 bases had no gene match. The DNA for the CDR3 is TGTGCCAGCAGCCAAGTAGGGGGCGACCAGCCCCAGCATTTT. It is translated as CASSQVGGDQPQHF.

The DNA of the CDR3 is TGTGCCAGCAGCTCCGGGACCGGCTCTGGAAACACCATATATTTT. Its protein is CASSSGTGSGNTIYF. The rearrangement uses TRBV7-6 and TRBJ1-3; TRBD1 might be the D (5 bases). Per germline, CDR1 SGHVS and CDR2 FNYEAQ. The V end lost 4 bases, the J end lost 0 bases, and 10 bases lay between the germline ends. The CDR3 totals 15 residues.

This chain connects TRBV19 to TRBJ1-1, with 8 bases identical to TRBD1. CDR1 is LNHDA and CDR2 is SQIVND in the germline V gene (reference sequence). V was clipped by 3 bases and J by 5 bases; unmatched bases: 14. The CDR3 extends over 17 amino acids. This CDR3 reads CASSITATGASRTEAFF. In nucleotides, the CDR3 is TGTGCCAGTAGTATCACCGCGACAGGGGCTTCGCGGACTGAAGCTTTCTTT.